The entry below gives a single T cell receptor (beta chain) sequence along with its context. Its specificity is unknown. These data are taken from a study of shared clonotypes between healthy human individuals. This CDR3 region has 15 residues. CDR1 and CDR2 (germline): MNHEY, SVGAGI. Trimming left V 11 bases short and J 5 bases short, with 22 bases between. Study-wide findings and caveats: Despite large depth, rarefaction showed incomplete sorted-subset sequencing.

Generated by immunoSEQ multiplex PCR, the TCRdb table keeps only in-frame clones and is missing some. The sample has 1,400,000 or so clones; about 98.5% are singletons. The receptor's source is a man aged 25 to 45 in good health. The chain combines TRBV6-5 with TRBJ1-5, with D possibly matching TRBD1 (6 bases). Sequencing used naive CD4+ T cells sorted from blood. Subset of the sample: CD45RA+ positively selected. The CDR3 bases are TGTGCCGCGGGAGGGAGGTCGGGGGGCGATCAGCCCCAGCATTTT. Its protein product is CAAGGRSGGDQPQHF.